The 9 T cell receptor beta chains given below trace back to one sample, sequenced in a study of persistence of HIV-infected CD4 T cells. The libraries were made with immunoSEQ version 4 in survey mode. The repertoire was sequenced with immunoSEQ multiplex PCR; TCRdb's copy has only in-frame clones and lacks some. The repertoire includes tens of thousands of clones, roughly 77% of them detected once, and roughly 1.7% sits in the top ten. The stimulus was an HIV-1 Gag 15-mer peptide pool, 0.85 to 1 ug/peptide/mL. Memory cells lacking CD40L and CD69 with high CD45RO were sorted. For these TCRs, the target antigens are not known. The sample consisted of CD4+ T cells sorted from PBMCs after approximately 19-hour stimulation, taken from a patient who received antiretroviral therapy. The receptors come from an adult man with HIV who was CMV-seropositive.

This clone has just one count. This chain connects TRBV7-8 to TRBJ2-1, with 11 bases aligning to TRBD2. Trimming at V came to 5 bases and at J to 4 bases, leaving 7 bases not matched to a gene. The CDR3 sequence is 16 residues long. Germline V gene sequence: CDR1 SGHVS, CDR2 FQNEAQ. In DNA, the CDR3 is TGTGCCAGCAGCCTCGGGACTAGCGGAACGTACAATGAGCAGTTCTTC. This gives the protein CASSLGTSGTYNEQFF.

The rearrangement links TRBV9 to TRBJ2-3; D is ambiguous. Germline values: CDR1 SGDLS, CDR2 YYNGEE. V lost 0 bases to trimming and J lost 3 bases, with 8 bases between them. The CDR3 length is 14 residues. The CDR3 DNA follows: TGTGCCAGCAGCGTAGATCGTGGAACAGATACGCAGTATTTT. This translates into CASSVDRGTDTQYF.

The gene calls are TRBV19 and TRBJ2-2, with 7 bases matching TRBD2. Germline CDR1 is LNHDA and CDR2 is SQIVND (reference sequence). This CDR3 has 15 residues. The trim removed 2 bases at V and 6 bases at J, leaving 6 bases unmatched. CDR3 region: CASSIRLAAAGELFF. The CDR3 DNA reads TGTGCCAGTAGTATAAGACTAGCCGCAGCCGGGGAGCTGTTTTTT. Filled out from reference TRBV19 and TRBJ2-2, the complete variable domain reads DGGITQSPKYLFRKEGQNVTLSCEQNLNHDAMYWYRQDPGQGLRLIYYSQIVNDFQKGDIAEGYSVSREKKESFPLTVTSAQKNPTAFYLCASSIRLAAAGELFFGEGSRLTVL.

V usage is TRBV13 and J usage is TRBJ1-1; D remains ambiguous. Trimming stripped 5 bases from V and 1 base from J, with 11 bases between. The CDR3 sequence is 14 residues long. From germline, CDR1 is PRHDT and CDR2 FYEKMQ (reference sequence). CDR3 sequence reads: CASSKRTANTEAFF. The CDR3 DNA reads TGTGCCAGCAGCAAAAGGACGGCGAACACTGAAGCTTTCTTT.

DNA for the CDR3: TGTGCCAGCAGGGGACAGGGGGGTAATGAAAAACTGTTTTTT. Protein sequence: CASRGQGGNEKLFF. The rearrangement joins TRBV6-6 to TRBJ1-4, with 11 positions matching TRBD1. Germline V lookup: CDR1 MNHNY, CDR2 SVGAGI (reference sequence). The V segment lost 6 bases and the J segment 4 bases; nucleotides outside the gene matches: 1. The CDR3 runs to 14 residues.

The chain combines TRBV7-2 with TRBJ1-1; possibly TRBD1 for D (6 bases). CDR3 length: 13 amino acids. Trimming took 4 bases from V and 13 from J, leaving 19 bases between them. From germline, CDR1 is SGHTA and CDR2 FQGNSA. CDR3 region: CASSWRGDPSVFF. CDR3 coding DNA: TGTGCCAGCAGCTGGAGGGGGGATCCTTCGGTTTTCTTT.

This chain joins TRBV3-1 (or the pseudogene TRBV3-2) and TRBJ1-3, with 7 bases lining up with TRBD1. Germline CDR1 LGHDT, CDR2 YNNKEL (reference sequence). J lost 3 bases, V lost 4 bases, and 3 bases had no gene match. This CDR3 has 14 amino acids. The CDR3 is CASSRRQGGNTIYF. CDR3 DNA: TGTGCCAGCAGCCGACGACAGGGTGGAAACACCATATATTTT.

This chain's CDR3 is CASSGQGLGNEQFF. CDR3 in DNA: TGTGCCAGCAGTGGACAGGGGCTCGGCAATGAGCAGTTCTTC. V and J are TRBV2 and TRBJ2-1; the match to TRBD1 covers 8 bases. The germline gives CDR1 SNHLY, CDR2 FYNNEI. Trimming took 4 bases from V and 6 from J; bases not matched to a gene: 5. The CDR3 is made up of 14 amino acids.

The J gene is TRBJ1-4, the V gene TRBV2, with D tentatively TRBD1 (5 bases). Germline values: CDR1 SNHLY, CDR2 FYNNEI. The CDR3 runs 14 residues. Trimming cost V 2 bases and J 5 bases, with 9 bases left between them. CDR3: CASSEQGLNEKLFF. The CDR3 DNA reads as TGTGCCAGCAGTGAACAGGGCTTAAATGAAAAACTGTTTTTT.